This T cell receptor (beta chain) was sequenced during a study of blood T cell repertoires in COVID-19. V was pared by 6 bases and J by 3 bases, with 1 base of the junction left unmatched. Germline loops: CDR1 KGHSH, CDR2 LQKENI. The CDR3 runs to 12 residues. As originally analysed: Counts of nucleated cells, estimated from reference gene primer amplification, were obtained. Profiled with immunoSEQ multiplex PCR; TCRdb holds only in-frame clones, not every one. Clone size and the V and J calls come from that table; the DNA yielded D and trimming. Counted here are a few hundred thousand clones, around 84% occurring once; the ten biggest clones make up 1.5% to 2%. Participant ages covered about 18 to 90 years across approximately 25 US areas. Donors were grouped by their self-reported clinical history.

This clonotype originated in a man aged 35 to 55 who had recovered from COVID-19. Input material: PBMCs or T cells enriched from blood (not recorded which). V and J are TRBV18 and TRBJ1-1; 7 bases map to TRBD1. CDR3 in DNA: TGTGCCAGCTCCACAGGGGACACTGAAGCTTTCTTT. Protein: CASSTGDTEAFF. The whole variable domain, remainder taken from reference TRBV18 and TRBJ1-1, is NAGVMQNPRHLVRRRGQEARLRCSPMKGHSHVYWYRQLPEEGLKFMVYLQKENIIDESGMPKERFSAEFPKEGPSILRIQQVVRGDSAAYFCASSTGDTEAFFGQGTRLTVV.